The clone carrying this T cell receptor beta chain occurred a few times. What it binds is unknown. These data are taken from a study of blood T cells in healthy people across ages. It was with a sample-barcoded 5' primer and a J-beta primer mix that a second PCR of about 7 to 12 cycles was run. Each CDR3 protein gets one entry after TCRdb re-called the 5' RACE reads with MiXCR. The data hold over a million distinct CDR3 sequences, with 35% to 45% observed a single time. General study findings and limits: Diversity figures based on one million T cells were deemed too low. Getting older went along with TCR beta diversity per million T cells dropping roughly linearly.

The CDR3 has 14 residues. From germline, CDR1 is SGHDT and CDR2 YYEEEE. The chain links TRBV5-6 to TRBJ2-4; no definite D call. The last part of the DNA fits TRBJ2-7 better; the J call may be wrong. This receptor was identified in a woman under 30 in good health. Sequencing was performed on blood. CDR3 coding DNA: TGTGCCAGCAGCTTGGAACAACCAGCCTACGAGCAGTACTTC. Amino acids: CASSLEQPAYEQYF.